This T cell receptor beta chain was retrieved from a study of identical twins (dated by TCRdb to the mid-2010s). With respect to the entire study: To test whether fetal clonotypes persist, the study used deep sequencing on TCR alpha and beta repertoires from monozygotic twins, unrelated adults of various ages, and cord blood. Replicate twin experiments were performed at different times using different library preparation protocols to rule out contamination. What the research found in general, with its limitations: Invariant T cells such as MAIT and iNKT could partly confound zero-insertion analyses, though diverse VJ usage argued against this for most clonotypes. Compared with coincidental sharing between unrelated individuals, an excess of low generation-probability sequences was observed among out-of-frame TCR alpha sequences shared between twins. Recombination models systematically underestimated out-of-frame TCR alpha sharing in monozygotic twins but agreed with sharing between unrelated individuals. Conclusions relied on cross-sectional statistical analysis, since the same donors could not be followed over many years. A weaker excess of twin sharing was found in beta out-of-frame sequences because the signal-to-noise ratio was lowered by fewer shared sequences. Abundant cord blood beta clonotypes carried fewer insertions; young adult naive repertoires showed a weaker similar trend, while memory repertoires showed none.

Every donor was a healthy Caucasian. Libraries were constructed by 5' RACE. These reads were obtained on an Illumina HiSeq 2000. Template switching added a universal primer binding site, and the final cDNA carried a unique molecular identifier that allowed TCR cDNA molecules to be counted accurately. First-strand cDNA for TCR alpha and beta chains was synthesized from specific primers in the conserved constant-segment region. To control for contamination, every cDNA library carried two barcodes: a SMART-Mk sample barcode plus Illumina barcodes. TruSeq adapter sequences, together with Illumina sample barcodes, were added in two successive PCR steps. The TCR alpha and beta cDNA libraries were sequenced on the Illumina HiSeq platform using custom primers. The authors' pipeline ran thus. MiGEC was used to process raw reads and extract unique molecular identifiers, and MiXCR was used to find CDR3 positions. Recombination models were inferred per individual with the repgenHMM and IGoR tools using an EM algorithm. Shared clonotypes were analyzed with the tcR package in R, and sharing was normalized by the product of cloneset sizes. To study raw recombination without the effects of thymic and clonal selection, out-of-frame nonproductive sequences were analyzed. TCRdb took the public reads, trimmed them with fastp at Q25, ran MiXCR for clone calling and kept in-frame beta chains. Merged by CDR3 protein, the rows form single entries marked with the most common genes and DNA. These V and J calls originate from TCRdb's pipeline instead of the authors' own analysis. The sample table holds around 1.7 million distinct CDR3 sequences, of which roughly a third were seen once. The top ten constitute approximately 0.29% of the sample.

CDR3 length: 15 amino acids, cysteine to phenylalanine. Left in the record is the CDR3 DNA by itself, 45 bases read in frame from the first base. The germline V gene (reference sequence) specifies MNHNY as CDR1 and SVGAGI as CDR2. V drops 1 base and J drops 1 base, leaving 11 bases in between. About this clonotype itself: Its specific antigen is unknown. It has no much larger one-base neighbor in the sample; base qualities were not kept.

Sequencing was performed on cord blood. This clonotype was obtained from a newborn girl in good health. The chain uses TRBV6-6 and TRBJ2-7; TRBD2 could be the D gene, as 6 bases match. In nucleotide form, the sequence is TGTGCCAGCAGTTACTACGGGGGTTCATCCTACGAGCAGTACTTC. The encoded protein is CASSYYGGSSYEQYF.